This T cell receptor beta chain was obtained from a study of cytomegalovirus exposure and HLA in healthy donors. PCR used 60 Vbeta primers and 13 Jbeta primers. Sequenced by immunoSEQ multiplex PCR; TCRdb stores in-frame clones only, minus some. In the table there are 120,000 to 150,000 clones, 78% of which are singletons. Sequenced material: PBMCs. This TCR was recovered from a male donor in good health and CMV-seronegative.

CDR3 in DNA: TGTGCCAGCAGTTTTCTACGGACAGGGACTTCCTACGAGCAGTACTTC. Translation gives CASSFLRTGTSYEQYF. V and J are TRBV27 and TRBJ2-5, with 8 bases that match TRBD1. Near its end, the DNA agrees better with TRBJ2-7, so the J call may be wrong. Germline V CDR1 and CDR2: MNHEY, SMNVEV (reference sequence). This CDR3 contains 16 residues.